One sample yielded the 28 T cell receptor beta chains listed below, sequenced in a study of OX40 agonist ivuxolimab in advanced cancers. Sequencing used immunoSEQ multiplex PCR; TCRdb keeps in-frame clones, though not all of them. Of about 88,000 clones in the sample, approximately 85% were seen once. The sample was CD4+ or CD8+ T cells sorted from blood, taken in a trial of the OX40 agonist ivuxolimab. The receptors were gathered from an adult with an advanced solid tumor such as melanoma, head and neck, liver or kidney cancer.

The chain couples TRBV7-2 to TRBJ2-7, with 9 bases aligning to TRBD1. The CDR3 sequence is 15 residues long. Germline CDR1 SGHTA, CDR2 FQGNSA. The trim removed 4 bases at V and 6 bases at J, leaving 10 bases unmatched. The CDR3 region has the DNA TGTGCCAGCAGCTACACCAGGACAGGGGCCGGCGAGCAGTACTTC. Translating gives CASSYTRTGAGEQYF.

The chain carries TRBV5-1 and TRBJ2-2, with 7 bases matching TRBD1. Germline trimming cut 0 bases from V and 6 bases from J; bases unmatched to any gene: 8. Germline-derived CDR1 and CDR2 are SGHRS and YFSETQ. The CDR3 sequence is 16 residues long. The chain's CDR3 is CASSLVPGGFPGELFF. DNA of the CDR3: TGCGCCAGCAGCTTGGTGCCAGGGGGTTTCCCCGGGGAGCTGTTTTTT. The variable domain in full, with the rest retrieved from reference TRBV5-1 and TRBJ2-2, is KAGVTQTPRYLIKTRGQQVTLSCSPISGHRSVSWYQQTPGQGLQFLFEYFSETQRNKGNFPGRFSGRQFSNSRSEMNVSTLELGDSALYLCASSLVPGGFPGELFFGEGSRLTVL.

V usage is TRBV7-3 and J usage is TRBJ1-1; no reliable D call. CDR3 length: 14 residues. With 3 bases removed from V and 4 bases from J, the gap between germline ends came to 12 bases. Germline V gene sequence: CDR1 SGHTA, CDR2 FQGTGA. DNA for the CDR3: TGTGCCAGCAGCTTGGAGCGTGGCAGCACTGAAGCTTTCTTT. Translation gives CASSLERGSTEAFF.

This chain's CDR3 is CASSFRQGEWADTQYF. The CDR3 coding sequence is TGTGCCAGCAGTTTTCGGCAGGGGGAATGGGCAGATACGCAGTATTTT. The chain combines TRBV27 with TRBJ2-3, with 7 bases lining up with TRBD1. The CDR3 loop spans 16 amino acids. Germline CDR1 is MNHEY and CDR2 is SMNVEV (reference sequence). J was trimmed by 4 bases and V by 3 bases; bases with no gene match: 10.

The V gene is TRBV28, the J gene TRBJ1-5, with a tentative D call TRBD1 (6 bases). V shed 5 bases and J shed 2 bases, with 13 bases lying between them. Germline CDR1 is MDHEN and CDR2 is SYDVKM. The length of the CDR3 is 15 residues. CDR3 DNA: TGTGCCAGCAGTATACGGGACACCCGCAATCAGCCCCAGCATTTT. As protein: CASSIRDTRNQPQHF.

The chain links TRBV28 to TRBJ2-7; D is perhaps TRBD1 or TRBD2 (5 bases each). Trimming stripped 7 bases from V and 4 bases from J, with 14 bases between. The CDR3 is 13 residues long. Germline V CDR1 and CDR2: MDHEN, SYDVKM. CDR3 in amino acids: CASTPGGFYEQYF. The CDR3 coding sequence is TGTGCCAGCACCCCTGGGGGTTTTTACGAGCAGTACTTC.

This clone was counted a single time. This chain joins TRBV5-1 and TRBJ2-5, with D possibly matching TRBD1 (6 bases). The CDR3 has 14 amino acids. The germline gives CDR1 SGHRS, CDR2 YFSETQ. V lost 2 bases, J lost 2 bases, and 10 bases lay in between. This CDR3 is CASSFGQLQETQYF. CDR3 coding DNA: TGCGCCAGCAGCTTTGGACAGCTTCAAGAGACCCAGTACTTC. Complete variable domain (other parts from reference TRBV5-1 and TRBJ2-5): KAGVTQTPRYLIKTRGQQVTLSCSPISGHRSVSWYQQTPGQGLQFLFEYFSETQRNKGNFPGRFSGRQFSNSRSEMNVSTLELGDSALYLCASSFGQLQETQYFGPGTRLLVL.

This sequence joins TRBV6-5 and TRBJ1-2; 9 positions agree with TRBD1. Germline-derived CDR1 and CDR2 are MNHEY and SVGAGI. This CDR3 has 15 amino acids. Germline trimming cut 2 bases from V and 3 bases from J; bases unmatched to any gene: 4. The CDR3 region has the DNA TGTGCCAGCAGTTACCCAGGGACAGGGCACTATGGCTACACCTTC. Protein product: CASSYPGTGHYGYTF.

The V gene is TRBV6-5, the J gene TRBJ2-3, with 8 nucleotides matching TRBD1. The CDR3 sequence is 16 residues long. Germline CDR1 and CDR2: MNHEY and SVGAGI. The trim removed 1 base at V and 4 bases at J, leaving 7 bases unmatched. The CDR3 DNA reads TGTGCCAGCAGTTACTATGGCAGGGGGCTTTCAGATACGCAGTATTTT. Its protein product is CASSYYGRGLSDTQYF.

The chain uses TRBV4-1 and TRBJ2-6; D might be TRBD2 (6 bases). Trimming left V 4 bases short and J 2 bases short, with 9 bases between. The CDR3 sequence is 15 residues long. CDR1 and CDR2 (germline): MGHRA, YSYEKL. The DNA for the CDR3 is TGCGCCAGCAGCCGGTGGGGGGCTGGGGCCAACGTCCTGACTTTC. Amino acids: CASSRWGAGANVLTF.

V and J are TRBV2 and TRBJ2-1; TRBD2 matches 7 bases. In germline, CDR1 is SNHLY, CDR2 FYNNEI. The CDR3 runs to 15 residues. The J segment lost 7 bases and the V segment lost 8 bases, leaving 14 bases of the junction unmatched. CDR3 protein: CASCREMAGENEQFF. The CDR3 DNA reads TGTGCCAGCTGCAGGGAGATGGCGGGAGAAAATGAGCAGTTCTTC.

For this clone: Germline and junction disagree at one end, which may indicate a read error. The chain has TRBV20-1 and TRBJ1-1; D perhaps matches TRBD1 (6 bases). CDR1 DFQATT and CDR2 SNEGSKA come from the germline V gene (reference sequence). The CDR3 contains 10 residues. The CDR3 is CSAPTGAGGF. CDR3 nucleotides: TGCAGTGCTCCGACAGGTGCGGGGGGGTTT.

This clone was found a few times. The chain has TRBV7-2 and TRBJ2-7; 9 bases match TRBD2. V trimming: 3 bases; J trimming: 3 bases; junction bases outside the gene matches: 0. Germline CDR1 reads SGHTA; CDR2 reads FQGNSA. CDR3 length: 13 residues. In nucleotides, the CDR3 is TGTGCCAGCAGCTTTAGCGGGGGCTACGAGCAGTACTTC. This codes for CASSFSGGYEQYF.

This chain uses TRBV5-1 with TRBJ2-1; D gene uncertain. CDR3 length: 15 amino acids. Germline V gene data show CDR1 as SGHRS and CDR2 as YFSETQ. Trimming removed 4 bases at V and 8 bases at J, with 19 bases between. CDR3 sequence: CASSRAGSRFDEQFF. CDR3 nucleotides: TGCGCCAGCAGCCGCGCCGGGTCCCGATTCGATGAGCAGTTCTTC.

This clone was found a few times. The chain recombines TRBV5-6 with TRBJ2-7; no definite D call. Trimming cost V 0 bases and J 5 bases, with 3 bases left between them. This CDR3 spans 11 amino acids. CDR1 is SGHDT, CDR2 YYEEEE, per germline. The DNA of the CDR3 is TGTGCCAGCAGCTTGGTTGACGAGCAGTACTTC. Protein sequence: CASSLVDEQYF.

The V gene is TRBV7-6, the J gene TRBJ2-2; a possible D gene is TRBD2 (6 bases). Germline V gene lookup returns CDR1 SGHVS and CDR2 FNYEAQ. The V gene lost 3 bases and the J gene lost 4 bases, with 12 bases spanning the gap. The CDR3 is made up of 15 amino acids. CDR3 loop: CASSFTGSVTGELFF. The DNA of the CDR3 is TGTGCCAGCAGCTTTACCGGGAGTGTCACCGGGGAGCTGTTTTTT.

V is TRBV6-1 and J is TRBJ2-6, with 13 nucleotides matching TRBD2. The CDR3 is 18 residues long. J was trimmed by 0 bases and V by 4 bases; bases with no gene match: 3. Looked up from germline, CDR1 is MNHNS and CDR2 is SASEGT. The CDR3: CASSVGLAGLSGANVLTF. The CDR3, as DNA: TGTGCCAGCAGTGTGGGACTAGCGGGGCTCTCTGGGGCCAACGTCCTGACTTTC.

CDR3: CAWNELDTQYF. In DNA form, the CDR3 reads TGTGCCTGGAACGAACTAGATACGCAGTATTTT. This chain connects TRBV30 to TRBJ2-3; D is unresolved. Germline V gene data show CDR1 as GTSNPN and CDR2 as SVGIG (reference sequence). Trimming left V 4 bases short and J 5 bases short, with 7 bases between. The CDR3 is made up of 11 amino acids.

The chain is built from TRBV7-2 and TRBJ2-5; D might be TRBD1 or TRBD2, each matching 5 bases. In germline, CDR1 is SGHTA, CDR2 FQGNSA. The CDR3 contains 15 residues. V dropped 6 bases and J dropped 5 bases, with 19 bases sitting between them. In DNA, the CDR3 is TGTGCCAGCAGTCGACGGGACGCACCCTGGGAGACCCAGTACTTC. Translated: CASSRRDAPWETQYF.

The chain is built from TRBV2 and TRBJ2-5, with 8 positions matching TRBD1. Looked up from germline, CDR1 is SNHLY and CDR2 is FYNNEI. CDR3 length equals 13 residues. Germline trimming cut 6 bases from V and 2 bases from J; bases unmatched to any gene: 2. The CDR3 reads CASSRDRQETQYF. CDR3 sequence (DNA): TGTGCCAGCAGCCGGGACAGGCAAGAGACCCAGTACTTC.

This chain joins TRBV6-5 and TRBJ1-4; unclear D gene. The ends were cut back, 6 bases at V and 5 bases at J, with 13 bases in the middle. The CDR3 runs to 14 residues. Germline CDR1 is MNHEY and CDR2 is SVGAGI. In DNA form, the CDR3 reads TGTGCCAGCAGGGCCACACTTCAAAATGAAAAACTGTTTTTT. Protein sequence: CASRATLQNEKLFF.

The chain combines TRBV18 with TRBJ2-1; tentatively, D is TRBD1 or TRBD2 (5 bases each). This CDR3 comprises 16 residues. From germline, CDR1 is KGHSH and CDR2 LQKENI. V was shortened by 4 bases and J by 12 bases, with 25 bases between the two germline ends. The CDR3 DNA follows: TGTGCCAGCTCACACCGGGGCAGACCAACCATCCCGGGGCAGTTCTTC. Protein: CASSHRGRPTIPGQFF. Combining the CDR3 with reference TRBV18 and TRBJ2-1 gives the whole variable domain NAGVMQNPRHLVRRRGQEARLRCSPMKGHSHVYWYRQLPEEGLKFMVYLQKENIIDESGMPKERFSAEFPKEGPSILRIQQVVRGDSAAYFCASSHRGRPTIPGQFFGPGTRLTVL.

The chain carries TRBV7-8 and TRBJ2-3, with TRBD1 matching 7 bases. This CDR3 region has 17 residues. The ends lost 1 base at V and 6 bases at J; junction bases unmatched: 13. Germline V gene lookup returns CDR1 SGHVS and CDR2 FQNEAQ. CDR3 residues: CASSLGAQGPGWDTQYF. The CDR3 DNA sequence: TGTGCCAGCAGCTTAGGAGCACAGGGGCCTGGATGGGATACGCAGTATTTT.

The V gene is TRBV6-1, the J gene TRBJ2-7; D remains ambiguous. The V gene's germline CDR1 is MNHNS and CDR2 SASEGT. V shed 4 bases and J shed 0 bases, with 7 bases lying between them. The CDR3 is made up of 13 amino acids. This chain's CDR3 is CASSVTFSYEQYF. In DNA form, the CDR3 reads TGTGCCAGCAGTGTGACATTCTCCTACGAGCAGTACTTC.

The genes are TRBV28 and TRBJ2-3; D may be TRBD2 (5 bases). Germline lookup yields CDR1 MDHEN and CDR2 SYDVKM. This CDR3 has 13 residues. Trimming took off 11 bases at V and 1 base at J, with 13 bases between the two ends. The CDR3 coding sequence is TGTGCCCTCCGCGGGTTTGGCACAGATACGCAGTATTTT. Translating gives CALRGFGTDTQYF.

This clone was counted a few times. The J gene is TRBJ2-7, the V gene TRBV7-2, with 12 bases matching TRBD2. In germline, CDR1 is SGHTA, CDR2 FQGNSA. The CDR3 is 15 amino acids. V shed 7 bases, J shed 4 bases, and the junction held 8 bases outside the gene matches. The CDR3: CASTPRTSGIYEQYF. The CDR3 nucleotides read TGTGCCAGCACCCCACGGACTAGCGGGATTTACGAGCAGTACTTC.

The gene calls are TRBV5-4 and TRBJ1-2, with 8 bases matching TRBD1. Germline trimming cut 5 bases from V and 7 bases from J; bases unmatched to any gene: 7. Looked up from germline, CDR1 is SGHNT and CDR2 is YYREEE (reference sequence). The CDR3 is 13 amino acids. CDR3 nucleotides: TGTGCCAGCAGAGGACAGGGCCCCGGTGGCTACACCTTC. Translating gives CASRGQGPGGYTF. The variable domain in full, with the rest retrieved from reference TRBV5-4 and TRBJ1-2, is ETGVTQSPTHLIKTRGQQVTLRCSSQSGHNTVSWYQQALGQGPQFIFQYYREEENGRGNFPPRFSGLQFPNYSSELNVNALELDDSALYLCASRGQGPGGYTFGSGTRLTVV.

This chain's CDR3 is CATSRGYGGPETGTQYF. The CDR3 DNA reads TGTGCCACCAGCAGAGGGTACGGGGGCCCCGAAACAGGGACCCAGTACTTC. The chain is built from TRBV15 and TRBJ2-5, with D perhaps assigned TRBD1 or TRBD2 (6 bases each). CDR3 length: 17 residues. The V gene lost 1 base and the J gene lost 7 bases, with 22 bases spanning the gap. The V gene's germline CDR1 is LNHNV and CDR2 YYDKDF (reference sequence).